This TCR beta chain was observed in a study of cytomegalovirus exposure and HLA in healthy donors (dated by TCRdb to about 2017). About the study as a whole: According to an earlier analysis of 587 of the donors, roughly 180 million T cells yielded approximately 120 million unique TCR beta sequences and about 300 Gb of sequence data. An early release covering roughly 640 HLA-typed donors comprised 300 to 350 gigabases of sequencing data and some 79 million unique TCR sequences. The genetic ancestry cluster associated with self-reported Caucasian donors included approximately 85% of the approximately 400 genotyped donors. The study was designed to test whether signatures of past pathogen exposure could be identified by cataloging public T cell receptors. The study used immunosequencing to profile the T cell repertoires of 666 subjects and linked those repertoires to cytomegalovirus serostatus. Besides the first cohort of approximately 710 subjects, a separate validation cohort made up of 120 different subjects was used. High-throughput TCR immunosequencing, statistical association of individual TCRs with disease status, and machine learning were combined to predict cytomegalovirus infection status. To study patterns of TCR occurrence, a later analysis re-analyzed previously published TCR beta repertoires from more than 550 donors and added high-resolution HLA genotyping. Rather than using new phenotypic data, the later analysis identified candidate immune exposures from TCR beta sequences and from how often those sequences occurred across donors. To decide whether each TCR beta V gene segment behaved as functional or pseudogenic, an earlier analysis of some 580 of the donors relied on high-throughput TCR beta sequencing. Donor age, sex, ethnicity and CMV serostatus were compiled alongside the repertoire data. In a later genetic analysis, genome-wide SNP genotypes for about three fifths of the roughly 670 donors were used, and that subset was treated as a discovery cohort. All discovery cohort repertoires had been generated on a single sequencing platform. HLA typing covered class I and class II loci at four-digit resolution. The number of typed donors differed by locus: about 629-640 for A, B, C, DRB1 and DQB1; about 520 for DQA1; approximately 600 for DPA1; and 400 to 480 for DPB1. Four or five DR-DQ haplotypes were handled as single units for association and clustering because linkage in the cohort was strong. Across 398 genotyped donors of the cohort, an average of approximately 240,000 unique TCR beta nucleotide sequences per donor were sequenced, and roughly 18% of those sequences were non-productive. Overall study results and their limits: In vitro tests confirmed that a few of the cytomegalovirus-associated TCR beta chains recognize cytomegalovirus antigens. In both the original and validation cohorts, the classifier was reported to diagnose cytomegalovirus status with high specificity and sensitivity. The presence/absence analyses assumed that sequencing depth was roughly uniform across donors, and that assumption may not be true. A later analysis found that TCR association rates varied across HLA loci, with DRB1 alleles showing the most associated TCRs and HLA-C alleles the fewest. The study gave a list of 150 to 200 TCR beta chains associated with cytomegalovirus. A later analysis reported that several top co-occurrence clusters appeared linked to parvovirus B19, influenza, CMV and Epstein-Barr virus. Immune exposure information for the cohort was limited to CMV serostatus. In a later analysis, 16,951 TCR beta sequences were associated with specific HLA alleles at a false discovery rate of 0.05. A later analysis found that HLA-associated TCR beta chains were more clonally expanded and had lower generation probabilities than equally common non-associated chains. The cohort was sequenced for TCR beta chains only, and without alpha or paired-chain data the features that could be detected were limited. The authors suggested that the approach could potentially be generalized to other disease states and immunological phenotypes. Strong co-occurrence of HLA alleles, especially DR and DQ, made assigning TCR associations to individual alleles difficult. In a later analysis, most CMV-associated TCR beta chains were found to appear HLA-restricted, with HLA associations seemingly driven largely by CMV exposure. Because HLA typing was missing for some donors at each locus, association tests included only the typed subset. In a later genetic analysis, fewer N-insertions in productive TCRs were reported among donors in an Asian-associated ancestry cluster than the roughly 700-donor mean. A further reported finding was that TCR beta sequences accurately predicted the HLA-A and HLA-B alleles for most subjects in the first cohort. Approximately 18 rarely observed V segments, including chromosome 9 orphons, were excluded from the earlier analysis of about 600 of the donors because counts were too low. In an earlier analysis of roughly 560 of the donors, most TCR beta V segments were observed in productive rearrangements about 90% or about 30% of the time, broadly matching IMGT annotations. An association between a missense DCLRE1C variant and V-gene and J-gene trimming of TCR beta chains was found in a later genetic analysis and replicated in an independent cohort. A cluster of highly shared sequence variants was judged likely to represent a technical artifact of the sequencing pipeline. Linkage disequilibrium might explain the correlated functional status among segregating V segments, but an unknown experimental factor could not be ruled out. Most TCR sequences were seen in very few donors, while some public TCRs were found in many individuals.

The library was produced with the immunoSEQ multiplex PCR assay. For the multiplex PCR, a mixture combining 60 forward primers for TCR Vbeta segments and 13 reverse primers for TCR Jbeta segments was used. The CDR3 region of rearranged TCR beta genes was amplified from genomic DNA by a multiplex PCR assay. The Illumina HiSeq System was used to sequence the amplified TCR beta libraries as 87-base-pair reads. The authors processed their data as follows. A later analysis counted approximately 74 million unique TCR beta chains across the 690 or so repertoires, and about 10 million of these chains were shared by at least two donors. A nearest-neighbor algorithm error-corrected the raw reads and collapsed the reads into unique sequences, merging closely related sequences to remove PCR and sequencing errors. V, D and J gene segments were assigned by aligning CDR3 sequences to IMGT reference sequences. For a sequence to be retained, a match of at least six nucleotides was required to both a V gene segment and a J gene segment. A rearrangement was called productive if the CDR3 had no stop codons and remained in frame with V and J, and every other rearrangement was called non-productive. CDR3 was defined according to IMGT convention as the region running from the second conserved V-encoded cysteine to the conserved J-encoded phenylalanine. The earlier analysis of 500 to 600 of the donors excluded sequences that lacked an unambiguous match to a single V gene segment. An earlier analysis of under 750 of the donors called V segments functional above 56.7% productive rearrangements and segregating when the between-donor standard deviation exceeded 5%. A statistical classification framework was built for diagnosing cytomegalovirus status from the catalog of TCR beta chain sequences. A later analysis assigned V and J genes by comparing TCR nucleotide sequences with IMGT/GENE-DB human TR gene sequences. The TCRdist pipeline was used in a later analysis to assign CDR3 sequences and most-parsimonious VDJ recombination scenarios. A later analysis defined each TCR beta chain by its CDR3 amino acid sequence plus V-gene family, and excluded reads lacking a unique V-gene family. A later analysis removed roughly 590 highly shared, low-generation-probability nucleotide sequences to deal with suspected cross-contamination and a sequencing artifact. For each public chain, a later analysis derived a clonal expansion index from normalized ranks of inferred template counts within each repertoire. In a later analysis, generation probabilities were computed using a VDJ recombination model fitted to out-of-frame rearrangements, and the results were checked against IGoR. In a later analysis, hypergeometric tests were used to score TCR-TCR, TCR-HLA and TCR-CMV co-occurrence, with a repertoire-size bias correction applied to TCR pairs. A later analysis estimated false discovery rates by permuting HLA or CMV assignments 20 times. In a later analysis, co-occurring TCRs were grouped with DBSCAN, and TCRdist sequence similarity was added when clustering was performed within HLA-allele-positive subsets. Co-occurrence clustering excluded repertoires with fewer than 30,000 or more than 120,000 public chains, plus five with anomalous nucleotide sharing. This is the immuneACCESS table as TCRdb keeps it, with only in-frame sequences that have V and J called. A part of the clones is gone; compared with another copy, unresolved V genes explain less than half, and the rest is unexplained. From that table come the V and J calls and clone size; the DNA was used to work out D and trimming. The sample table lists 150,000 to 200,000 clones, almost 80% of them with a count of one. Together, the top ten hold 9.7% of the sample.

As for this clone: Its antigen has not been determined. One base away there is no much larger clone; base qualities are not given.

The cohort was made up of around 720 healthy bone marrow donors. All cohort members were sampled while nominally healthy, although unrecorded immune exposures were likely present. The donor was CMV seropositive and was included in the group of 250 to 300 seropositive cohort members. A peripheral blood sample was collected from each donor, and TCR beta sequencing was performed on peripheral blood mononuclear cells. The Qiagen DNeasy Blood Extraction Kit was used to extract genomic DNA from the blood cell samples. Sequencing was carried out using PBMCs. This TCR derives from a man aged 18 to 35 in good health and CMV-seropositive.

The base sequence is TGTGCCTGGAGTTCCCGGGTCCCTCCCGAGACCCAGTACTTC. Translated, it reads CAWSSRVPPETQYF. The sequence is built from TRBV30 and TRBJ2-5; no D gene is confidently identified. The CDR3, cysteine through phenylalanine, is 14 amino acids long. The read is trimmed to its CDR3 DNA, 42 bases read in frame from base 1. The junction shows trimming of 2 bases on V and 5 bases on J, plus 15 bases between the germline ends. Looking up the germline V gene (reference sequence) yields CDR1 GTSNPN and CDR2 SVGIG.